The clone carrying this T cell receptor (beta chain) was detected many times. Its matching antigen is unknown. This entry belongs to a study of T cells in Graves' hyperthyroidism and ophthalmopathy. Uncontrolled infection, other autoimmune disease, pregnancy and lactation each barred patients from inclusion. The study, taken as a whole, reports: Separating ophthalmopathy from stable hyperthyroidism was achieved by a 13 V-J model. Most expanded thyroid clonotypes above 0.001 also appeared in blood.

Template material for amplifying TCR beta CDR3 regions consisted of RNA transcripts. Researchers ran a first-round RT-PCR on the TCR CDR3 using the HTBI primer set. TCRdb reanalysed the multiplex PCR reads using MiXCR and keeps one entry per CDR3 protein. The sample includes roughly 380,000 distinct CDR3 sequences, about a sixth seen only once; the top ten take 15%. CDR3 length: 14 amino acids. V was clipped by 2 bases and J by 11 bases, with 16 bases between them. CDR1 and CDR2 (germline): MGHRA, YSYEKL. The source material was blood. The V call is TRBV4-1, the J call TRBJ1-5; D is unclear. The receptor was derived from a woman between 40 and 55 years old with Graves' ophthalmopathy. The CDR3 region is CASSQRFSLGAQHF. The CDR3 bases are TGCGCCAGCAGCCAACGATTCTCGCTGGGAGCCCAGCATTTT.